The 4 T cell receptor beta chains reported below all come from one sample, sequenced in a study of shared clonotypes between healthy human individuals. Naive CD8 cells, CD45RO-negative and positively selected for CCR7, excluded terminally differentiated effector memory CD45RA+ cells. Measured with immunoSEQ multiplex PCR; TCRdb has only the in-frame clones, and not every one. Here the sample spans roughly 2.1 million clones, under 95% being singletons. Sequenced input: naive CD8+ T cells from PBMCs. These receptors were collected from a man younger than 35 in good health. Some clones in this sample may be carry-over from other donors' samples.

J is TRBJ2-1 and V is TRBV7-9; 11 bases agree with TRBD2. V shed 5 bases and J 5 bases; nucleotides not matched to a gene: 5. From germline, CDR1 is SEHNR and CDR2 FQNEAQ (reference sequence). The CDR3 spans 15 residues. The CDR3 region has the DNA TGTGCCAGCAGCCACGGGACTAGCGGTAACAATGAGCAGTTCTTC. This sequence encodes CASSHGTSGNNEQFF.

The chain couples TRBV29-1 to TRBJ2-1; D gene unclear. CDR3 length equals 13 residues. Germline CDR1 is SQVTM and CDR2 is ANQGSEA. Deletions cut 4 bases from V and 5 bases from J, with 12 bases between. The CDR3 DNA reads TGCAGCGTTGGTGGAAGGCCTGACAATGAGCAGTTCTTC. This translates into CSVGGRPDNEQFF.

The CDR3 region has the DNA TGCGCCAGCAGCCCCGGAGGGTTCGGAAACACCATATATTTT. Residues: CASSPGGFGNTIYF. The chain employs TRBV5-1 and TRBJ1-3; D is unclear. Trimming cost V 4 bases and J 4 bases, with 12 bases left between them. The CDR3 covers 14 residues. The germline V gene encodes CDR1 SGHRS and CDR2 YFSETQ. Looking up the rest from reference TRBV5-1 and TRBJ1-3 gives the full variable domain: KAGVTQTPRYLIKTRGQQVTLSCSPISGHRSVSWYQQTPGQGLQFLFEYFSETQRNKGNFPGRFSGRQFSNSRSEMNVSTLELGDSALYLCASSPGGFGNTIYFGEGSWLTVV.

This sequence joins TRBV28 and TRBJ2-1, with 9 bases that match TRBD2. The CDR3 covers 13 residues. Germline CDR1 is MDHEN and CDR2 is SYDVKM. Losses at the gene ends were 8 bases for V and 8 bases for J; bases not matched to a gene: 7. CDR3 DNA sequence: TGTGCCAGCTTTAGCGGGAGTTATGATGAGCAGTTCTTC. This translates into CASFSGSYDEQFF. The variable domain in full, with the rest retrieved from reference TRBV28 and TRBJ2-1, is DVKVTQSSRYLVKRTGEKVFLECVQDMDHENMFWYRQDPGLGLRLIYFSYDVKMKEKGDIPEGYSVSREKKERFSLILESASTNQTSMYLCASFSGSYDEQFFGPGTRLTVL.